This entry is about one T cell receptor beta chain. This entry belongs to a study of sequential checkpoint blockade in melanoma. Turning to the study itself: Arm A got nivolumab then ipilimumab; arm B the reverse, 1:1. Each arm's sequence ended with maintenance nivolumab.

Germline assignment: CDR1 SGDLS and CDR2 YYNGEE. There are 15 residues in the CDR3. Germline trimming cut 3 bases from V and 3 bases from J; bases unmatched to any gene: 8. Clones were read by immunoSEQ multiplex PCR, and TCRdb kept only the in-frame ones, dropping some. The sample has 9,500 to 11,000 clones, 45% to 60% seen once; the top ten hold around 15%. Regarding treatment: randomized to nivolumab then ipilimumab (arm A) or the reverse (arm B). Sorted cells were live CD3+CD8+, lacking CD19 and CD56, from PBMCs. The sequenced sample was CD8+ T cells sorted from blood (inferred from file names), obtained from a patient given nivolumab and ipilimumab in sequence. This sequence was found in a human donor with melanoma. V is TRBV9 and J is TRBJ2-7, with 8 bases matching TRBD2. The CDR3 region is CASSDGASGGYEQYF. The CDR3 DNA reads TGTGCCAGCAGCGATGGGGCCAGCGGGGGCTACGAGCAGTACTTC.